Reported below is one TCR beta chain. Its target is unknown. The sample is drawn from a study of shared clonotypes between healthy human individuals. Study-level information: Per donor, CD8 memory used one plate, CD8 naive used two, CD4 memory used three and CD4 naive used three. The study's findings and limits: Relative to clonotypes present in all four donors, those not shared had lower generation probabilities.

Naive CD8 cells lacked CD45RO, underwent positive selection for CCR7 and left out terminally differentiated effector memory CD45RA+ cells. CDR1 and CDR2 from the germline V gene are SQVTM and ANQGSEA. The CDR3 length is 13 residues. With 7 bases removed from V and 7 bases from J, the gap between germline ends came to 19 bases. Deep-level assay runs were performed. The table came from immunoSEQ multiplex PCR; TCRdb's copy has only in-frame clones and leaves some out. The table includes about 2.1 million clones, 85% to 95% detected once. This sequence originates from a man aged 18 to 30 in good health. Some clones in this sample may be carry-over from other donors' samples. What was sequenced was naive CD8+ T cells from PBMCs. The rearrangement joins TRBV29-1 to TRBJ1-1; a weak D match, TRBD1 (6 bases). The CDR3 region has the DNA TGCAGCGCTCGACAGGCCGAGTCGGGTGAAGCTTTCTTT. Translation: CSARQAESGEAFF.